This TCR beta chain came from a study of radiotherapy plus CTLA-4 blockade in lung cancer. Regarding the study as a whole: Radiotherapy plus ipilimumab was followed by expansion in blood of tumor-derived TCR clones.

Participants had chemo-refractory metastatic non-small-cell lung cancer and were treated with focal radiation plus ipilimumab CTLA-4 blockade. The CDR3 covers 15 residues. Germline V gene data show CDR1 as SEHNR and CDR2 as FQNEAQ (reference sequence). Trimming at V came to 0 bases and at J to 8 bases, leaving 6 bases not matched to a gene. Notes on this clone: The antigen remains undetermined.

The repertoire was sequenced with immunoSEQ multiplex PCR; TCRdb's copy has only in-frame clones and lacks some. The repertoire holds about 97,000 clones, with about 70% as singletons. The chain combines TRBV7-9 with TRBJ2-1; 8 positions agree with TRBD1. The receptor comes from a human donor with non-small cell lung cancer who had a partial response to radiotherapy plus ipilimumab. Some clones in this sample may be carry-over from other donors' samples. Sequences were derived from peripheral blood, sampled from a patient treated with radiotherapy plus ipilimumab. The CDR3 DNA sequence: TGTGCCAGCAGCTTAGCAGGCAGGGGGCATTATGAGCAGTTCTTC. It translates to CASSLAGRGHYEQFF.